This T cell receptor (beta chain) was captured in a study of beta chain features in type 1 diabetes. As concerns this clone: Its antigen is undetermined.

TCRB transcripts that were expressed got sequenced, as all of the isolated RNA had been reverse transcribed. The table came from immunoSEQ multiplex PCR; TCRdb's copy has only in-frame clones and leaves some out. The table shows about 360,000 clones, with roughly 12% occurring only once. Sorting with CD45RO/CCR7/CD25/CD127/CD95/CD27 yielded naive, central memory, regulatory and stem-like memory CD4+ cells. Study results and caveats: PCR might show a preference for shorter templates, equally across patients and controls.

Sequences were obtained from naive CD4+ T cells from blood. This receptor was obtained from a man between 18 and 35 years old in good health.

In nucleotides, the CDR3 is TGTGCCAGCAGGAATCAGGGGGCTGTTAGCAATCAGCCCCAGCATTTT. Its translation is CASRNQGAVSNQPQHF. The rearrangement joins TRBV6-6 to TRBJ1-5; 8 bases match TRBD1. V shed 6 bases, J shed 0 bases, and the junction held 7 bases outside the gene matches. Germline V gives CDR1 MNHNY, CDR2 SVGAGI (reference sequence). CDR3 length equals 16 residues.